A single sample gave rise to the 25 T cell receptor beta chains below, sequenced in a study of preoperative IRX-2 immunotherapy in early breast cancer. Described treatment: preoperative locoregional IRX-2 cytokine immunotherapy. The repertoire was sequenced with immunoSEQ multiplex PCR; TCRdb's copy has only in-frame clones and lacks some. The sample yields approximately 34,000 clones, about 95% seen once. This specimen was acquired from a patient treated with IRX-2 immunotherapy. Receptor source: a human donor with breast cancer.

J is TRBJ2-7 and V is TRBV11-3, with 9 bases lining up with TRBD1. Trimming cost V 1 base and J 3 bases; bases outside gene matches: 1. The CDR3 consists of 14 residues. The germline gives CDR1 SGHNT, CDR2 YENEEA. CDR3 nucleotide sequence: TGTGCCAGCAGCTTAGGGGACAGGGACTACGAGCAGTACTTC. Its translation is CASSLGDRDYEQYF.

This clone showed up just once. The chain couples TRBV21-1 to TRBJ2-1. TRBV21-1 is flagged as a pseudogene. The length of the CDR3 is 11 residues. The CDR3 here is CATHPYNEQFF. The CDR3 DNA reads TGTGCCACCCACCCTTACAATGAGCAGTTCTTC.

The chain employs TRBV18 and TRBJ1-4; TRBD1 aligns across 7 bases. CDR1 is KGHSH, CDR2 LQKENI, per germline. Trimming cost V 0 bases and J 7 bases; bases outside gene matches: 5. This CDR3 comprises 15 residues. The CDR3 region is CASSPPTGVGEKLFF. CDR3 coding DNA: TGTGCCAGCTCACCACCCACAGGGGTTGGTGAAAAACTGTTTTTT.

This chain uses TRBV28 with TRBJ2-7; D uncertain. The CDR3 length is 14 residues. Trimming stripped 8 bases from V and 0 bases from J, with 14 bases between. Per germline, CDR1 MDHEN and CDR2 SYDVKM. This CDR3 reads CASHLHRSSYEQYF. The CDR3 nucleotides read TGTGCCAGCCACCTACACCGGAGCTCCTACGAGCAGTACTTC.

The chain joins TRBV27 to TRBJ2-2; D gene unclear. There are 15 residues in the CDR3. The ends were cut back, 6 bases at V and 6 bases at J, with 17 bases in the middle. Germline V lookup: CDR1 MNHEY, CDR2 SMNVEV (reference sequence). The CDR3 protein is CASSLAPTTSGELFF. CDR3 bases: TGTGCCAGCAGCCTTGCCCCGACCACTTCCGGGGAGCTGTTTTTT.

V is TRBV5-1 and J is TRBJ2-7, with D perhaps TRBD2 (6 bases). The V end lost 2 bases, the J end lost 3 bases, and 12 bases lay between the germline ends. Germline V gene data show CDR1 as SGHRS and CDR2 as YFSETQ. The CDR3 length is 14 residues. The CDR3 loop reads CASSFGSGSYEQYF. Here the CDR3 DNA reads TGCGCCAGCAGCTTCGGTAGCGGAAGCTACGAGCAGTACTTC.

This chain connects TRBV5-1 to TRBJ2-5; no definite D call. Trimming took 2 bases from V and 7 from J, leaving 18 bases between them. Germline CDR1 SGHRS, CDR2 YFSETQ. The CDR3 runs to 15 residues. This chain's CDR3 is CASSFLPDGPGTQYF. The CDR3 DNA sequence: TGCGCCAGCAGCTTCCTCCCAGACGGCCCGGGGACCCAGTACTTC.

V usage is TRBV18 and J usage is TRBJ2-7; 8 positions agree with TRBD1. The CDR3 is made up of 15 amino acids. Germline assignment: CDR1 KGHSH and CDR2 LQKENI. V dropped 0 bases and J dropped 2; count of bases not matched to a gene: 3. The CDR3 loop is CASSPPSQGAYEQYF. The CDR3 bases are TGTGCCAGCTCACCACCATCACAGGGGGCCTACGAGCAGTACTTC.

The V call is TRBV28, the J call TRBJ1-2; 9 bases align to TRBD1. V lost 8 bases and J lost 6; bases outside the gene matches: 10. Germline V gene sequence: CDR1 MDHEN, CDR2 SYDVKM. The CDR3 is 14 amino acids. CDR3 bases: TGTGCCAGCCTCCGACAGGGGGTCGTAAATGGCTACACCTTC. Amino acids: CASLRQGVVNGYTF.

This chain links TRBV18 with TRBJ1-5; 7 bases align to TRBD1. CDR3 size: 15 residues. In germline, CDR1 is KGHSH, CDR2 LQKENI. J lost 6 bases, V lost 3 bases, and 8 bases had no gene match. CDR3 DNA sequence: TGTGCCAGCTCACCTTCGGGACAGTCGGCTCAGCCCCAGCATTTT. It encodes CASSPSGQSAQPQHF.

The chain has TRBV27 and TRBJ1-4; no reliable D call. The V end was cut by 4 bases, the J end by 5 bases, with 8 bases between. From germline, CDR1 is MNHEY and CDR2 SMNVEV (reference sequence). The CDR3 covers 13 residues. The CDR3 loop is CASSSRRNEKLFF. The CDR3 nucleotides are TGTGCCAGCAGTTCACGGAGAAATGAAAAACTGTTTTTT.

In nucleotides, the CDR3 is TGTGCCAGCAGCTCCCAACTAGCGGGATCAGAGACCCAGTACTTC. It translates to CASSSQLAGSETQYF. The J gene is TRBJ2-5, the V gene TRBV11-2; TRBD2 aligns across 10 bases. Germline V gives CDR1 SGHAT, CDR2 FQNNGV. The CDR3 has 15 amino acids. The V segment lost 4 bases and the J segment 4 bases; nucleotides outside the gene matches: 6.

This chain joins TRBV11-2 and TRBJ2-1, with 7 bases lining up with TRBD2. The CDR3 is 19 amino acids. Trimming cost V 1 base and J 3 bases; bases outside gene matches: 15. The V gene's germline CDR1 is SGHAT and CDR2 FQNNGV. CDR3 sequence reads: CASSLVGGFNRDYYNEQFF. CDR3 DNA: TGTGCCAGCAGCTTAGTGGGAGGTTTCAATAGGGACTACTACAATGAGCAGTTCTTC.

The rearrangement joins TRBV11-2 to TRBJ1-4; D gene ambiguous. Germline V gene lookup returns CDR1 SGHAT and CDR2 FQNNGV. CDR3 length: 13 residues. Trimming removed 1 base from V and 2 bases from J, with 2 bases in between. CDR3 sequence (DNA): TGTGCCAGCAGCTTAGCGACTAATGAAAAACTGTTTTTT. Amino acids: CASSLATNEKLFF.

This clone appeared a single time. The rearrangement joins TRBV10-1 to TRBJ2-1; D is uncertain. The germline V and J ends were trimmed by 8 bases and 12 bases, with 14 bases remaining between them. The CDR3 length is 11 residues. Looked up from germline, CDR1 is WNHNN and CDR2 is SYGVQD (reference sequence). This CDR3 reads CASGFLEPQFF. CDR3 nucleotides: TGCGCCAGCGGCTTTCTAGAGCCGCAGTTCTTC.

V and J are TRBV30 and TRBJ1-5, with D maybe TRBD1 (6 bases). V dropped 4 bases and J dropped 2 bases, with 15 bases sitting between them. Per germline, CDR1 GTSNPN and CDR2 SVGIG (reference sequence). CDR3 length: 15 residues. The DNA for the CDR3 is TGTGCCTGGACCCTGGGTAGGGGGGGCAATCAGCCCCAGCATTTT. Protein product: CAWTLGRGGNQPQHF.

This chain links TRBV29-1 with TRBJ1-1; the match to TRBD1 covers 7 bases. Germline V CDR1 and CDR2: SQVTM, ANQGSEA. V was clipped by 4 bases and J by 7 bases; unmatched bases: 9. The CDR3 is 13 residues long. The CDR3 spells CSVGGQGVGEAFF. Here the CDR3 DNA reads TGCAGCGTTGGAGGTCAGGGGGTAGGTGAAGCTTTCTTT.

The chain links TRBV19 to TRBJ1-2; possible D gene TRBD1, 5 bases. V was trimmed by 10 bases and J by 4 bases, leaving 13 bases between them. Germline V gene lookup returns CDR1 LNHDA and CDR2 SQIVND (reference sequence). There are 12 residues in the CDR3. CDR3 loop: CAILRDPYGYTF. The CDR3 region has the DNA TGTGCCATCCTGAGGGACCCCTATGGCTACACCTTC.

In this sample, this clone turned up once. The chain employs TRBV5-1 and TRBJ1-4, with 12 bases identical to TRBD1. The CDR3 is 17 amino acids. Losses at the gene ends were 5 bases for V and 4 bases for J; bases not matched to a gene: 9. The germline V gene has CDR1 SGHRS and CDR2 YFSETQ. The CDR3 bases are TGCGCCAGCAGTGCCGGGACAGGGGGCTTCAATAATGAAAAACTGTTTTTT. Protein sequence: CASSAGTGGFNNEKLFF.

This chain joins TRBV6-5 and TRBJ2-2, with no clear D. This CDR3 contains 16 residues. With 2 bases removed from V and 5 bases from J, the gap between germline ends came to 15 bases. The germline CDR1 and CDR2 sequences are MNHEY and SVGAGI. The CDR3: CASSYIDPVETGELFF. In DNA, the CDR3 is TGTGCCAGCAGTTACATCGACCCGGTGGAGACCGGGGAGCTGTTTTTT.

CDR3 region: CASNRLAGDADTQYF. CDR3 nucleotides: TGTGCCAGCAACAGACTAGCGGGAGATGCAGATACGCAGTATTTT. V usage is TRBV7-9 and J usage is TRBJ2-3, with TRBD2 matching over 12 bases. The junction had 6 bases not matched to a gene; V was cut back by 7 bases and J by 4 bases. Germline CDR1 and CDR2: SEHNR and FQNEAQ (reference sequence). CDR3 size: 15 residues.

The J gene is TRBJ1-3, the V gene TRBV6-1; D ambiguous. Trimming took off 0 bases at V and 4 bases at J, with 10 bases between the two ends. This CDR3 has 15 amino acids. CDR1 is MNHNS and CDR2 is SASEGT in the germline V gene. The CDR3 reads CASSEAMGSGNTIYF. The CDR3 DNA reads as TGTGCCAGCAGTGAAGCGATGGGGTCCGGAAACACCATATATTTT.

This clone has a single count. The genes are TRBV9 and TRBJ1-5; 8 nucleotides agree with TRBD1. Germline CDR1 and CDR2: SGDLS and YYNGEE. After removal of 4 bases from V and 2 bases from J, the junction contained 5 bases not matched to a gene. The CDR3 spans 15 residues. CDR3 in DNA: TGTGCCAGCAGCTGGACAGGGAATGGCAATCAGCCCCAGCATTTT. This codes for CASSWTGNGNQPQHF.

The V call is TRBV9, the J call TRBJ2-2; D may correspond to TRBD1 or TRBD2 (6 bases each). CDR3 length: 14 amino acids. Trimming removed 0 bases from V and 6 bases from J, with 9 bases in between. Germline CDR1 reads SGDLS; CDR2 reads YYNGEE. The CDR3 DNA follows: TGTGCCAGCAGCGTAGCAAGGGGGGCCGGGGAGCTGTTTTTT. It codes for CASSVARGAGELFF.

The rearrangement uses TRBV10-3 and TRBJ1-3; unclear D gene. Trimming took 7 bases from V and 0 from J, leaving 13 bases between them. Germline lookup yields CDR1 ENHRY and CDR2 SYGVKD. There are 15 residues in the CDR3. Here the CDR3 DNA reads TGTGCCATCAAGATAGGCAGCCTCTCTGGAAACACCATATATTTT. Translation: CAIKIGSLSGNTIYF.